This T cell receptor (beta chain) was identified during a study of cytomegalovirus exposure and HLA in healthy donors. Background on the study: A prior analysis found about 120 million unique TCR beta sequences from 150 million to 200 million T cells. Regarding the study as a whole: Many donors shared some public TCRs, even though most TCR sequences were rare. When a later analysis was performed, an Asian-associated ancestry cluster reportedly had fewer N-insertions than the roughly 690-donor mean.

Only a few counts were recorded for this clone. What it binds is unknown. V was clipped by 5 bases and J by 1 base; unmatched bases: 8. Looked up from germline, CDR1 is LNHDA and CDR2 is SQIVND (reference sequence). The CDR3 is 16 residues long. Use of 60 Vbeta and 13 Jbeta primers characterized the PCR. Sequenced by immunoSEQ multiplex PCR; TCRdb stores in-frame clones only, minus some. The sample records roughly 250,000 clones, approximately 85% being singletons. The J gene is TRBJ2-1, the V gene TRBV19; 7 nucleotides line up with TRBD1. The receptor was derived from a woman aged 40-49 years in good health and CMV-seropositive. Input material: PBMCs. CDR3 in DNA: TGTGCCAGTAGTCCCCAGGGACAGTGGTCCTACAATGAGCAGTTCTTC. It encodes CASSPQGQWSYNEQFF.